Described below is a single TCR beta chain sequence and its context. This sample stems from a study of blood T cell repertoires in COVID-19. Looking at the study overall: Samples of COVID-19 (acute and convalescent) were obtained from the United States, Italy and Spain.

Living in under 30 US areas, the participants were between about 18 and 90 years of age. Participants reported their clinical history, and cohort assignment relied on those reports. It was within 2 weeks before study entry that exposed participants met a COVID-19 case. TCRdb's table, derived via immunoSEQ multiplex PCR, lists solely in-frame clones and lacks some. Of 150,000 to 200,000 clones listed, over 70% were seen once; the top ten hold about 15%. The sequenced material came from PBMCs or T cells enriched from blood (not recorded which). The TCR comes from a man between 60 and 75 years old who had been exposed to COVID-19.

This CDR3 reads CASSLGRNTEAFF. The CDR3 bases are TGTGCCAGCAGTTTAGGGAGAAACACTGAAGCTTTCTTT. The V and J genes are TRBV28 and TRBJ1-1; D unresolved. V gave up 2 bases and J gave up 2 bases, with 6 bases separating them. The CDR3 extends over 13 amino acids. CDR1 and CDR2 from the germline V gene are MDHEN and SYDVKM.